The rows below give T cell receptor beta chains drawn from one sample of a study of blood T cells in healthy people across ages. TCRdb redid the calling of the 5' RACE reads with MiXCR, one entry per CDR3 protein. The sample contains over 700,000 distinct CDR3 sequences, roughly 50% of which appear only once. The sample comprised blood. All receptors come from an elderly man in good health. Each CDR3 is given without its conserved first and last residue. D genes are given only for firm matches.

V	J	D	CDR3
TRBV7-2	TRBJ2-1	TRBD2	ASSLAGTSGHNEQF
TRBV20-1	TRBJ1-1	NA	SARDLFRGTEAF
TRBV20-1	TRBJ2-3	NA	SAMDSSKATDTQY
TRBV5-1	TRBJ2-2	NA	ASSLWHRGSTGELF
TRBV29-1	TRBJ1-1	TRBD1	SLGTGITEAF
TRBV24-1	NA	TRBD1	ATSDWDRGQETQY
TRBV25-1	TRBJ1-2	NA	ASSEGFGTSYGHT
TRBV2	TRBJ2-1	TRBD2	ASKASGWEQF
TRBV14	TRBJ2-6	TRBD2	ASGRVAASGANVLT
TRBV21-1	TRBJ2-7	NA	ASSNTPGLAGGPREQY
TRBV2	TRBJ2-3	NA	ASRNRDSTDTQY
TRBV28	TRBJ2-5	NA	ASSPSGEYQETQY
TRBV27	TRBJ2-1	TRBD2	ASSSPSGRVLEQF
TRBV6-5	TRBJ1-2	TRBD1	ASSYSRAPGGHGYT
TRBV7-3	TRBJ2-1	TRBD2	ASSPWPSGSYNEQF
TRBV12-5	TRBJ1-1	TRBD1	ASGPRTGSPEAF
TRBV29-1	TRBJ2-7	TRBD1	SIRQGPYEQY
TRBV20-1	TRBJ1-2	NA	SARASGGYT
TRBV9	TRBJ1-5	NA	ASSVGVGLGNQPQH
TRBV21-1	TRBJ1-2	NA	ASSSIGSLNYGYT
TRBV6-1	TRBJ1-5	NA	ASTGRLSGQPQH
TRBV6-5	TRBJ2-4	NA	ASSYSTGPAAIAKNIQY
TRBV5-1	TRBJ2-7	NA	ASSLAGSAGASYEQY
TRBV12-3/TRBV12-4	TRBJ2-5	TRBD2	ASSPGLAGDLETQY
TRBV4-3	TRBJ2-2	NA	ASSQGAETNTGELF
TRBV7-2	TRBJ1-2	NA	ASSPSGQRGYT
TRBV19	TRBJ2-1	TRBD2	ASKTSGGHAPETQF
TRBV20-1	TRBJ1-2	NA	SAMSRFEGYT
TRBV7-6	TRBJ2-7	TRBD1	ASSLGTGQVYEQY
TRBV2	TRBJ2-7	NA	ASRFRATYEQY
TRBV12-3/TRBV12-4	TRBJ2-4	NA	ASSLVGDTGQEIQY
TRBV28	TRBJ1-3	NA	ASSHLPSDRNTIY
TRBV5-1	TRBJ1-2	NA	ASSLLGTHGYT
TRBV5-1	TRBJ2-4	NA	ASSPQGNLAKNIQY
TRBV12-3/TRBV12-4	TRBJ2-2	TRBD2	ASRASGRTGELF
TRBV20-1	TRBJ2-7	TRBD2	SASWEAGPYEQY
TRBV27	TRBJ2-7	TRBD2	ASSRWTSGSFYEQY
TRBV20-1	NA	NA	SARFIASEQY
TRBV29-1	NA	TRBD2	SVYAGGHEQY
TRBV7-2	TRBJ2-1	TRBD2	ASSLAPPGLVDFNEQF
TRBV15	TRBJ2-1	NA	ATSSGDNYNEQF
TRBV18	TRBJ2-5	NA	ASSPPIQQTQY
TRBV7-2	TRBJ2-4	NA	ASSPRSGAKGKNIQY
TRBV27	TRBJ1-6	TRBD1	ASSWTGSSPLH
TRBV4-1	TRBJ1-2	NA	ASSQDIPPGYGYT
TRBV10-3	TRBJ2-1	NA	ATRTASSYNEQF
TRBV12-3/TRBV12-4	TRBJ2-2	TRBD1	ASSPGQGRARELF
TRBV28	TRBJ1-4	NA	ASSSRGALNEKLF
TRBV27	TRBJ2-1	TRBD2	ASSLVSGYVYNEQF
TRBV28	TRBJ2-5	NA	ASSLLPGAQY
TRBV9	TRBJ2-7	TRBD2	ASSGSGSGYEQY
TRBV12-3/TRBV12-4	TRBJ1-1	NA	ASSLRQPNTEAF
TRBV7-3	TRBJ2-3	NA	ASSLGQGRSTDTQY
TRBV12-3/TRBV12-4	TRBJ2-1	NA	ASRPAQAPYNEQF
TRBV5-1	TRBJ2-6	NA	ASSLAPRILFGANVLT
TRBV12-3/TRBV12-4	TRBJ2-7	NA	ASSRGGRSYEQY
TRBV21-1	TRBJ2-6	NA	ASSKDPPGEPSGANVLT